The T cell receptor beta chain described here comes from a study of cytomegalovirus exposure and HLA in healthy donors. Primers included in the PCR were 60 Vbeta and 13 Jbeta primers. Only in-frame clones appear in the TCRdb table, and some are missing; sequencing was by immunoSEQ multiplex PCR. The profile shows around 180,000 clones, more than 80% of them singletons. CDR3 size: 14 residues. Trimming cost V 7 bases and J 8 bases; bases outside gene matches: 8. Germline-derived CDR1 and CDR2 are MGHDK and SYGVNS. This chain connects TRBV25-1 to TRBJ2-1; the match to TRBD2 covers 10 bases. This clonotype originated in a male donor in good health and CMV-seronegative. Input material: PBMCs. The CDR3 DNA sequence: TGTGCCAGCACCTTAGCGGGAGGTTTTGATGAGCAGTTCTTC. Its protein is CASTLAGGFDEQFF.